The rows below give T cell receptor beta chains drawn from one sample of a study of human T cells and chemical hapten exposure. TCRdb re-called the RACE reads through MiXCR, storing one row per CDR3 protein. The table includes roughly 100,000 distinct CDR3 sequences, more than 10% detected once. This material consisted of whole blood, taken in connection with sensitization to the hapten diphenylcyclopropenone (DPC). Source of these receptors: a woman in her fifties or sixties with alopecia areata. Some clones in this sample may be carry-over from other donors' samples. Both conserved end residues are part of each CDR3. Each record gives: CDR3 DNA, CDR3 protein, clone size, J gene, V gene, D gene. D genes are given only for firm matches. Size values are once, few and many counts, or a class for expanded clones, and some rows have none.

TGCAGTGCTTCTAGCGGGGGTTACACCGGGGAGCTGTTTTTT | CSASSGGYTGELFF | NA | TRBJ2-2 | TRBV20-1 | TRBD2
TGTGCCAGCAGCCCCCCTGAGGAGAGCAGTAATGGCTACACCTTC | CASSPPEESSNGYTF | few | TRBJ1-2 | TRBV9 | NA
TGTGCCAGTAGTATTTCAAGACAGAGCAATCAGCCCCAGCATTTT | CASSISRQSNQPQHF | NA | TRBJ1-5 | TRBV19 | NA
TGTGCCAGCAGCTCTACAGGGGTGACCTACGAGCAGTACTTC | CASSSTGVTYEQYF | many | TRBJ2-7 | TRBV5-4 | TRBD1
TGCAGCGCAGTACAGGGGGCGATCGACACTGAAGCTTTCTTT | CSAVQGAIDTEAFF | NA | TRBJ1-1 | TRBV29-1 | TRBD1
TGCGCCAGCAGCTCATCGCCCGGTCAGGGCGCCTACGAGCAGTACTTC | CASSSSPGQGAYEQYF | NA | TRBJ2-7 | TRBV5-1 | NA
TGCGCCAGCAGCCAAGTGGGACCGCCGAATTCCTACGAGCAGTACTTC | CASSQVGPPNSYEQYF | NA | TRBJ2-7 | TRBV4-1 | NA
TGCGCCAGCAGCCAAGGGGGCCTCGAAGAGACCCAGTACTTC | CASSQGGLEETQYF | many | TRBJ2-5 | TRBV4-1 | NA
TGCAGTGCTAGAGATCCCAGGGCCACCTACAATGAGCAGTTCTTC | CSARDPRATYNEQFF | NA | TRBJ2-1 | TRBV20-1 | NA
TGTGCCAGTAGTATAGCGGGACAGGGCTCTGGGGCCAACGTCCTGACTTTC | CASSIAGQGSGANVLTF | NA | TRBJ2-6 | TRBV19 | TRBD1
TGTGCCACCCGTGTGGGCACATCAGCTTTCTTT | CATRVGTSAFF | NA | TRBJ1-1 | TRBV24-1 | NA
TGCAGTGCTAGAGATCTGGGCAGACCAACTAATGAAAAACTGTTTTTT | CSARDLGRPTNEKLFF | NA | TRBJ1-4 | TRBV20-1 | NA
TGTGCCAGCAGATTAGACTCCCTAGCGACCCAGTACTTC | CASRLDSLATQYF | NA | TRBJ2-5 | TRBV27 | NA
TGTGCCACCCGGGCAGGATCCTCCATCATACAGACCCAGTACTTC | CATRAGSSIIQTQYF | NA | TRBJ2-5 | TRBV6-5 | NA
TGTGCCAGCTCACAGGGACAGGGGGGGACTGAAGCTTTCTTT | CASSQGQGGTEAFF | few | TRBJ1-1 | TRBV18 | TRBD1
TGTGCCAGCAGCTCACGGGACAGGGTTAAAGCTTTCTTT | CASSSRDRVKAFF | NA | TRBJ1-1 | TRBV7-8 | TRBD1
TGTGCCACCAGCGCCCTTCGGGGTGAGCAGTACTTC | CATSALRGEQYF | many | TRBJ2-7 | TRBV15 | NA
TGTGCCAGCAGCTTATCGGCCGGGACTTCCTACAATGAGCAGTTCTTC | CASSLSAGTSYNEQFF | few | TRBJ2-1 | TRBV7-2 | NA
TGTGCTAGCAGTTACCGTGACAGGGGTGAAGCTTTCTTT | CASSYRDRGEAFF | NA | TRBJ1-1 | TRBV6-5 | TRBD1
TGTGCCAGCAGCTTAGACACGTGGACTGAAGCTTTCTTT | CASSLDTWTEAFF | few | TRBJ1-1 | TRBV13 | NA
TGCAGTGCACTGGAAAGAAACACTGAAGCTTTCTTT | CSALERNTEAFF | NA | TRBJ1-1 | TRBV20-1 | NA
TGTGCCAGCAGCTTAGCGGGGTTGAGGAGCTCGAACACCGGGGAGCTGTTTTTT | CASSLAGLRSSNTGELFF | few | TRBJ2-2 | TRBV7-9 | NA
TGTGCCAGCAGTAACTCCCGAGCTCTCTCCTACGAGCAGTACTTC | CASSNSRALSYEQYF | NA | TRBJ2-7 | TRBV6-5 | NA
TGTGCCAGCAGCAACGGACAGGGGAGGCAGCCCCAGCATTTT | CASSNGQGRQPQHF | few | TRBJ1-5 | TRBV6-5 | TRBD1
TGTGCCAGCAGTTCAAGCTCCGGGACTAGCGGGAGGGAGCAGTTCTTC | CASSSSSGTSGREQFF | NA | TRBJ2-1 | TRBV12-3/TRBV12-4 | TRBD2
TGTGCCAGCAGCATAAGACAGGGGGGCACAGATACGCAGTATTTT | CASSIRQGGTDTQYF | NA | TRBJ2-3 | TRBV7-9 | TRBD1
TGTGCCAGCAGTCAGGGTTCCGGGGGCATGTGGCAGTACTTC | CASSQGSGGMWQYF | NA | TRBJ2-7 | TRBV28 | NA
TGCGCCAGCAGTGACCCGACGGGGTGGGGAAAACTGTTTTTT | CASSDPTGWGKLFF | NA | TRBJ1-4 | TRBV10-2 | NA
TGTGCCCTACAACCCACAGATACGCAGTATTTT | CALQPTDTQYF | NA | TRBJ2-3 | TRBV28 | NA
TGTGCCAGCAGCTGGGGACGGGGCAATCAGCCCCAGCATTTT | CASSWGRGNQPQHF | few | TRBJ1-5 | TRBV7-6 | NA
TGTGCCAGCAGCCAAGATAGAGCGGAACGGTTAGCGGGAGGGCGATACGAGCAGTACTTC | CASSQDRAERLAGGRYEQYF | few | TRBJ2-7 | TRBV4-2 | TRBD2
TGTGCCAGCAGCCAAGGGGACAGGGATAGCAATCAGCCCCAGCATTTT | CASSQGDRDSNQPQHF | few | TRBJ1-5 | TRBV4-2 | TRBD1
TGTGCCAGCAGCCTTAGAAAGTATGGCTACACCTTC | CASSLRKYGYTF | once | TRBJ1-2 | TRBV7-2 | NA
TGTGCCAGCAGTTACTCGAGCACGAACACTGAAGCTTTCTTT | CASSYSSTNTEAFF | few | TRBJ1-1 | TRBV6-6 | NA
TGTGCCAGCAGTGAATCGACAGGGAAGTACGAGCAGTACTTC | CASSESTGKYEQYF | few | TRBJ2-7 | TRBV25-1 | TRBD1
TGCGCCAGCAGCCAAGATCGGGTCCAAGAGACCCAGTACTTC | CASSQDRVQETQYF | few | TRBJ2-5 | TRBV4-1 | NA
TGCAGTGCTAGAGCCCTTAGGGCAGCCCTTCTAGAGCAGTACTTC | CSARALRAALLEQYF | many | TRBJ2-7 | TRBV20-1 | NA
TGTGCCAGCTCACCCAGGGATTATAATTCACCCCTCCACTTT | CASSPRDYNSPLHF | NA | TRBJ1-6 | TRBV18 | NA
TGTGCCAGCAACACTCGACTAGCTTCAGATACGCAGTATTTT | CASNTRLASDTQYF | few | TRBJ2-3 | TRBV12-3/TRBV12-4 | TRBD2
TGCGCCAGCAGCTTGGAGGCAGCCCGCACTGAAGCTTTCTTT | CASSLEAARTEAFF | NA | TRBJ1-1 | TRBV5-1 | NA
TGTGCCAGCAGTCCAACTGACAGGGGGCGTTATCAGCCCCAGCATTTT | CASSPTDRGRYQPQHF | few | TRBJ1-5 | TRBV28 | TRBD1
TGTGCCAGCAGCCCACGGACAGGGTTGAACACTGAAGCTTTCTTT | CASSPRTGLNTEAFF | few | TRBJ1-1 | TRBV7-6 | TRBD1
TGCGCCAGCAGGGGGGACACTATAGCCAAAAACATTCAGTACTTC | CASRGDTIAKNIQYF | few | TRBJ2-4 | TRBV5-1 | NA
TGTGCCAGCAGTTTCGCTAGCGCTACGCAGTATTTT | CASSFASATQYF | NA | TRBJ2-3 | TRBV6-2/TRBV6-3 | NA
TGCAGTGCCGCTCCGGGACAGGGGGCTTCTGAAGGCTACACCTTC | CSAAPGQGASEGYTF | many | TRBJ1-2 | TRBV20-1 | TRBD1
TGTGCCAGCTCACCCTTTCCCGACAGATACAATGAGCAGTTCTTC | CASSPFPDRYNEQFF | NA | TRBJ2-1 | TRBV18 | NA
TGTGCCAGCAGCCCGAGGGGACCGATGAACGACGAGCAGTACTTC | CASSPRGPMNDEQYF | few | TRBJ2-7 | TRBV5-6 | NA
TGTGCCAGCAGCTTAGGCGGCGGCAATTCACCCCTCCACTTT | CASSLGGGNSPLHF | many | TRBJ1-6 | TRBV7-9 | NA
TGCAGTGCTAGACCCGGGGCTAGCGGGTTTAGCACAGATACGCAGTATTTT | CSARPGASGFSTDTQYF | NA | TRBJ2-3 | TRBV20-1 | TRBD2
TGTGCCAGCAGTTTTGTAGCAGGGAACACTGAAGCTTTCTTT | CASSFVAGNTEAFF | many | TRBJ1-1 | TRBV27 | NA
TGTGCCAGCAGGTCGGGGGGGGGCACCGGGGAGCTGTTTTTT | CASRSGGGTGELFF | few | TRBJ2-2 | TRBV6-5 | TRBD2
TGCGCCAGCAGCTCAGGGGTCTCCGAGACCCAGTACTTC | CASSSGVSETQYF | medium-sized | TRBJ2-5 | TRBV5-1 | NA